The 8 T cell receptor beta chains below all came from one sample that was sequenced in a study of sequential checkpoint blockade in melanoma. The treatment is: randomized to nivolumab then ipilimumab (arm A) or the reverse (arm B). Produced via immunoSEQ multiplex PCR; TCRdb's table is partial and in-frame only. The table shows some 10,000 clones, with 73% occurring only once. Sequencing used CD8+ T cells sorted from blood (inferred from file names), obtained from a patient given nivolumab and ipilimumab in sequence. These receptors came from a human donor with melanoma.

This clone appeared a few times. The chain has TRBV7-2 and TRBJ1-2; 7 nucleotides line up with TRBD1. In germline, CDR1 is SGHTA, CDR2 FQGNSA. The CDR3 spans 16 residues. J lost 3 bases, V lost 4 bases, and 11 bases had no gene match. CDR3 sequence: CASSSSRDRDYYGYTF. In DNA form, the CDR3 reads TGTGCCAGCAGCTCATCCCGGGACAGAGATTACTATGGCTACACCTTC.

The chain has TRBV2 and TRBJ2-4, with TRBD2 matching 9 bases. With V trimmed by 2 bases and J by 5 bases, 7 bases remained unmatched. The CDR3 has 16 residues. CDR1 is SNHLY and CDR2 is FYNNEI in the germline V gene. This chain's CDR3 is CASSEWSSGNQNIQYF. The CDR3 DNA sequence: TGTGCCAGCAGTGAATGGTCTAGCGGGAACCAAAACATTCAGTACTTC.

The chain is built from TRBV25-1 and TRBJ2-1; TRBD2 is a possible D gene (7 bases). Per the germline V gene, CDR1 is MGHDK and CDR2 is SYGVNS. V lost 8 bases to trimming and J lost 9 bases, with 23 bases between them. The CDR3 contains 15 residues. The CDR3 coding sequence is TGTGCCAGCGCCCCCAACGGGGGGCCGAGGAGTGAGCAGTTCTTC. Translation: CASAPNGGPRSEQFF.

The chain combines TRBV7-9 with TRBJ2-7; 9 positions match TRBD1. The CDR3 covers 14 residues. V lost 5 bases, J lost 2 bases, and 4 bases stayed unmatched. CDR1 is SEHNR, CDR2 FQNEAQ, per germline (reference sequence). In DNA, the CDR3 is TGTGCCAGCAGCCCCCGGGACAGGGCCTACGAGCAGTACTTC. Translating it yields CASSPRDRAYEQYF.

This clone was recorded a few times. The chain uses TRBV7-9 and TRBJ1-1, with 8 bases lining up with TRBD1. V lost 6 bases to trimming and J lost 3 bases; unmatched junction nucleotides: 6. The CDR3 has 14 residues. Germline V gives CDR1 SEHNR, CDR2 FQNEAQ (reference sequence). CDR3 region: CASRTGGMYTEAFF. In DNA form, the CDR3 reads TGTGCCAGCAGAACAGGGGGGATGTACACTGAAGCTTTCTTT.

The chain combines TRBV6-5 with TRBJ2-7; 7 bases map to TRBD1. Per germline, CDR1 MNHEY and CDR2 SVGAGI. The CDR3 length is 14 residues. Trimming removed 1 base from V and 4 bases from J; junction bases left unmatched: 4. CDR3 nucleotide sequence: TGTGCCAGCAGTTACTTTCACAGGGGTTACGAGCAGTACTTC. The encoded protein is CASSYFHRGYEQYF.

In nucleotides, the CDR3 is TGTGCCAGTACCGGACTAGCGGGGGCAGATACGCAGTATTTT. Protein sequence: CASTGLAGADTQYF. V and J are TRBV19 and TRBJ2-3; 13 bases are shared with TRBD2. Per the germline V gene, CDR1 is LNHDA and CDR2 is SQIVND (reference sequence). The CDR3 runs to 14 residues. The trim removed 7 bases at V and 4 bases at J, leaving 2 bases unmatched.

This clone has a handful of counts. This chain uses TRBV21-1 with TRBJ1-1. TRBV21-1 has pseudogene status. The CDR3 has 15 amino acids. In DNA, the CDR3 is TGTGCCAGCAGCCAGGCGAGAGGGCTAGGCACTGAAGCTTTCTTT. Translated, it gives CASSQARGLGTEAFF.